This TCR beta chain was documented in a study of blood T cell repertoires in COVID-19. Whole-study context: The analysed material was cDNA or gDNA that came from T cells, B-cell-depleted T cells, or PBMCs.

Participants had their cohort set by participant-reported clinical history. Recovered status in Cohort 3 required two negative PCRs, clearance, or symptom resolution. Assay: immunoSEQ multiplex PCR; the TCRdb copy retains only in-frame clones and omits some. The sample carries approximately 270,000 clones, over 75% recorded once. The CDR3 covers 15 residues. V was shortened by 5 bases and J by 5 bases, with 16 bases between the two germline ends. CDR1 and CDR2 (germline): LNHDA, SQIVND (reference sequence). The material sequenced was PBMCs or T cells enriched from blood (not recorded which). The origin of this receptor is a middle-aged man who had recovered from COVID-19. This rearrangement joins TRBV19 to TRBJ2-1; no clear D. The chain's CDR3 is CASSPLERGDNEQFF. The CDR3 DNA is TGTGCCAGTAGTCCGCTGGAACGCGGAGACAATGAGCAGTTCTTC.